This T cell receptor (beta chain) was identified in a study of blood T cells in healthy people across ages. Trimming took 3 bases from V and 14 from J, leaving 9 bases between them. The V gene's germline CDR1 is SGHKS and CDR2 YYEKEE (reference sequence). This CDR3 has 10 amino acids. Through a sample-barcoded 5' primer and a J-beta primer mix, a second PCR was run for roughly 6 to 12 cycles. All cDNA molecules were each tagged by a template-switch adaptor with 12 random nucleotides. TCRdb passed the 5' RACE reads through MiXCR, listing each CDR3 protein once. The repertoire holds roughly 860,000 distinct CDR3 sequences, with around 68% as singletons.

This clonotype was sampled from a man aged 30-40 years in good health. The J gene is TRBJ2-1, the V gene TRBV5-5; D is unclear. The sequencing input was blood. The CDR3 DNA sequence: TGTGCCAGCAGCTCCGGACGGGAGTTCTTC. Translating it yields CASSSGREFF.